The 29 T cell receptor beta chains given below trace back to one sample, sequenced in a study of shared clonotypes between healthy human individuals. TCRdb's table, derived via immunoSEQ multiplex PCR, lists solely in-frame clones and lacks some. The profile shows over a million clones, approximately 72% of them singletons. The sample comprised memory CD4+ T cells sorted from blood. Specified subset: CD45RA-negative fraction. All receptors derive from a man between 18 and 35 years old in good health.

This chain joins TRBV9 and TRBJ1-3; maybe TRBD1 (5 bases). Germline values: CDR1 SGDLS, CDR2 YYNGEE. The CDR3 has 17 residues. Trimming shortened V by 0 bases and J by 4 bases, and 17 bases separated the two germline ends. The DNA of the CDR3 is TGTGCCAGCAGCGTAGAAGAGGCAGGGAACTACGGAAACACCATATATTTT. Amino acids: CASSVEEAGNYGNTIYF.

This clone was detected a few times. This chain joins TRBV30 and TRBJ1-3; D ambiguous. V was clipped by 4 bases and J by 4 bases, with 8 bases between them. The CDR3 has 12 residues. From germline, CDR1 is GTSNPN and CDR2 SVGIG (reference sequence). CDR3 nucleotide sequence: TGTGCCTGGAAAAGTAACGGAAACACCATATATTTT. Translation gives CAWKSNGNTIYF.

CDR3 sequence: CASSQMGIGNTEAFF. CDR3 coding DNA: TGCGCCAGCAGCCAAATGGGAATAGGGAACACTGAAGCTTTCTTT. V is TRBV4-1 and J is TRBJ1-1; D uncertain. In germline, CDR1 is MGHRA, CDR2 YSYEKL. V lost 2 bases and J lost 1, with 11 bases in between. The CDR3 is made up of 15 amino acids.

This chain links TRBV5-4 with TRBJ2-7; TRBD2 aligns across 7 bases. The length of the CDR3 is 11 residues. CDR1 and CDR2 from the germline V gene are SGHNT and YYREEE (reference sequence). V trimming: 4 bases; J trimming: 9 bases; junction bases outside the gene matches: 4. The CDR3 region is CASSEGLMQYF. The CDR3 nucleotides read TGTGCCAGCAGCGAGGGACTAATGCAGTACTTC.

The chain is built from TRBV30 and TRBJ2-3; TRBD1 agrees at 9 bases. From germline, CDR1 is GTSNPN and CDR2 SVGIG (reference sequence). This CDR3 is 19 amino acids long. J lost 0 bases, V lost 4 bases, and 17 bases had no gene match. The CDR3 bases are TGTGCCTGGACCAAAATCCGGGACAGGGTAGGGAGGAGCACAGATACGCAGTATTTT. It codes for CAWTKIRDRVGRSTDTQYF.

In its sample, this clone was seen a few times. V is TRBV30 and J is TRBJ2-2; unclear D gene. The CDR3 runs 12 residues. Between the trimmed V and J ends, which lost 0 bases and 6 bases, there was a span of 5 bases. The germline CDR1 and CDR2 sequences are GTSNPN and SVGIG (reference sequence). CDR3 bases: TGTGCCTGGAGTGTATCCCCCGGGGAGCTGTTTTTT. This encodes CAWSVSPGELFF.

J is TRBJ1-4 and V is TRBV15; maybe TRBD1 (6 bases). This CDR3 is built from 15 residues. Trimming pared 5 bases from V and 6 bases from J, leaving 16 bases between. Germline lookup yields CDR1 LNHNV and CDR2 YYDKDF (reference sequence). The CDR3, as DNA: TGTGCCACCAGCCTAACAGGGAGGGAGGATGAAAAACTGTTTTTT. The encoded protein is CATSLTGREDEKLFF.

The CDR3 sequence: CASSILSALDEKLFF. For the CDR3, the DNA is TGTGCCAGTAGTATATTATCAGCCTTGGATGAAAAACTGTTTTTT. The V gene is TRBV19, the J gene TRBJ1-4; no definite D call. Looked up from germline, CDR1 is LNHDA and CDR2 is SQIVND (reference sequence). The CDR3 is 15 residues long. V was trimmed by 2 bases and J by 6 bases, leaving 13 bases between them.

This clone was picked up a small number of times. V and J are TRBV4-3 and TRBJ2-7; D gene uncertain. Trimming cost V 0 bases and J 3 bases, with 6 bases left between them. CDR3 length: 13 residues. The germline gives CDR1 LGHNA, CDR2 YSLEER. For the CDR3, the DNA is TGCGCCAGCAGCCAAGATCTGGGCTACGAGCAGTACTTC. Translating gives CASSQDLGYEQYF.

This clone was seen a handful of times. The rearrangement links TRBV18 to TRBJ2-2, with 13 nucleotides matching TRBD2. Germline trimming cut 2 bases from V and 5 bases from J; bases unmatched to any gene: 8. CDR3 length equals 18 residues. Germline V gene lookup returns CDR1 KGHSH and CDR2 LQKENI. The CDR3 spells CASSPSIRTSGRTGELFF. Here the CDR3 DNA reads TGTGCCAGCTCACCATCGATAAGGACTAGCGGGAGAACCGGGGAGCTGTTTTTT.

The chain couples TRBV27 to TRBJ1-1; 9 bases are a match to TRBD1. The CDR3 extends over 18 amino acids. Looked up from germline, CDR1 is MNHEY and CDR2 is SMNVEV (reference sequence). Germline trimming cut 5 bases from V and 11 bases from J; bases unmatched to any gene: 24. The CDR3 spells CASSPNPPLRDRDWRAFF. The CDR3 region has the DNA TGTGCCAGCAGTCCAAACCCCCCCCTTAGGGACAGGGATTGGAGGGCTTTCTTT.

The genes are TRBV5-1 and TRBJ1-3, with D possibly being TRBD1 (6 bases). The V and J ends lost 2 bases and 0 bases respectively, with 12 bases between them. The CDR3 is 16 residues long. Germline-derived CDR1 and CDR2 are SGHRS and YFSETQ. The chain's CDR3 is CASSFDQGISGNTIYF. The CDR3 bases are TGCGCCAGCAGCTTCGACCAGGGGATCTCTGGAAACACCATATATTTT.

V and J are TRBV5-5 and TRBJ2-6; perhaps TRBD1 as D (6 bases). Trimming removed 0 bases from V and 0 bases from J, with 13 bases in between. The germline gives CDR1 SGHKS, CDR2 YYEKEE (reference sequence). The CDR3 runs to 18 residues. The CDR3 sequence is CASSLGDRPTSGANVLTF. The CDR3 DNA follows: TGTGCCAGCAGCTTGGGAGACAGGCCAACCTCTGGGGCCAACGTCCTGACTTTC.

This chain connects TRBV6-6 to TRBJ2-7; 11 nucleotides line up with TRBD2. CDR3 length: 15 residues. The V segment lost 5 bases and the J segment 5 bases; nucleotides outside the gene matches: 8. The germline gives CDR1 MNHNY, CDR2 SVGAGI (reference sequence). The CDR3 nucleotides read TGTGCCAGCAGTCCCCCAACTAGCGGGAGCAACGAGCAGTACTTC. This gives the protein CASSPPTSGSNEQYF.

The CDR3 region is CASSFPGTSGKEKLFF. The DNA for the CDR3 is TGTGCCAGCAGCTTTCCCGGGACGAGCGGGAAAGAAAAACTGTTTTTT. V is TRBV5-6 and J is TRBJ1-4, with D perhaps matching TRBD1 (5 bases). The CDR3 sequence is 16 residues long. Looked up from germline, CDR1 is SGHDT and CDR2 is YYEEEE. The V end was cut by 2 bases, the J end by 8 bases, with 19 bases between.

V usage is TRBV7-9 and J usage is TRBJ2-7; no definite D call. CDR3 length: 13 residues. The ends were cut back, 5 bases at V and 0 bases at J, with 8 bases in the middle. Germline values: CDR1 SEHNR, CDR2 FQNEAQ (reference sequence). This CDR3 reads CASSPTHSYEQYF. The CDR3 DNA sequence: TGTGCCAGCAGCCCTACACACTCCTACGAGCAGTACTTC.

The rearrangement joins TRBV7-2 to TRBJ1-2; D possibly corresponds to TRBD1 (5 bases). The CDR3 has 13 amino acids. Germline V gene lookup returns CDR1 SGHTA and CDR2 FQGNSA. Deletions cut 5 bases from V and 14 bases from J, with 21 bases between. CDR3 loop: CASSPERGPHWTF. CDR3 bases: TGTGCCAGCAGCCCCGAGAGGGGCCCCCATTGGACCTTC.

On this clone: At the DNA level, this CDR3 is encoded by other sequences in the same sample as well. The genes are TRBV18 and TRBJ2-7; no definite D call. Trimming cost V 3 bases and J 5 bases, with 5 bases left between them. Germline V lookup: CDR1 KGHSH, CDR2 LQKENI. CDR3 length: 11 residues. In DNA, the CDR3 is TGTGCCAGCTCACCCTCAGACGAGCAGTACTTC. This codes for CASSPSDEQYF. The whole variable domain, filled in from reference TRBV18 and TRBJ2-7, reads NAGVMQNPRHLVRRRGQEARLRCSPMKGHSHVYWYRQLPEEGLKFMVYLQKENIIDESGMPKERFSAEFPKEGPSILRIQQVVRGDSAAYFCASSPSDEQYFGPGTRLTVT.

This clone showed up just once. This rearrangement joins TRBV5-4 to TRBJ2-5, with TRBD2 as a possible D gene (6 bases). The CDR3 runs to 13 residues. CDR1 and CDR2 from the germline V gene are SGHNT and YYREEE (reference sequence). V lost 4 bases and J lost 2, with 9 bases in between. In nucleotides, the CDR3 is TGTGCCAGCAGCAAGGGAGGACAAGAGACCCAGTACTTC. Amino acid sequence: CASSKGGQETQYF.

V and J are TRBV2 and TRBJ2-2; 7 bases align to TRBD1. Germline V lookup: CDR1 SNHLY, CDR2 FYNNEI. The CDR3 runs to 17 residues. J lost 1 base, V lost 0 bases, and 5 bases had no gene match. CDR3 sequence: CASSEAGGSGNTGELFF. CDR3 DNA sequence: TGTGCCAGCAGTGAAGCAGGGGGCAGCGGGAACACCGGGGAGCTGTTTTTT.

The CDR3 region has the DNA TGTGCCAGCAGCTCGGCGGGTAATAGTGGGAGAAACACCATATATTTT. As protein: CASSSAGNSGRNTIYF. The chain uses TRBV11-2 and TRBJ1-3; D gene unclear. Trimming removed 4 bases at V and 5 bases at J, with 18 bases between. The CDR3 is 16 amino acids. Germline V gives CDR1 SGHAT, CDR2 FQNNGV.

This clone was recorded many times. The rearrangement joins TRBV5-5 to TRBJ1-6, with D perhaps TRBD1 (6 bases). The CDR3 spans 19 residues. Germline V gene lookup returns CDR1 SGHKS and CDR2 YYEKEE (reference sequence). Trimming pared 0 bases from V and 0 bases from J, leaving 16 bases between. The CDR3 DNA follows: TGTGCCAGCAGCTTGGATCAGGGGACCTTTAGCTCCTATAATTCACCCCTCCACTTT. The encoded protein is CASSLDQGTFSSYNSPLHF.

This clone occurred once. The V call is TRBV2, the J call TRBJ1-1; D may be TRBD1 (5 bases). The CDR3 extends over 12 amino acids. Trimming removed 10 bases at V and 0 bases at J, with 9 bases between. CDR1 is SNHLY and CDR2 is FYNNEI in the germline V gene. The chain's CDR3 is CATGGMNTEAFF. CDR3 DNA sequence: TGTGCCACCGGGGGTATGAACACTGAAGCTTTCTTT.

The chain recombines TRBV7-8 with TRBJ1-5; D is undetermined. Trimming removed 3 bases from V and 1 base from J, with 4 bases in between. The CDR3 loop spans 13 amino acids. Germline V CDR1 and CDR2: SGHVS, FQNEAQ. Here the CDR3 reads CASSLSSNQPQHF. In DNA form, the CDR3 reads TGTGCCAGCAGCTTGTCAAGCAATCAGCCCCAGCATTTT. The variable domain in full, with the rest retrieved from reference TRBV7-8 and TRBJ1-5, is GAGVSQSPRYKVAKRGQDVALRCDPISGHVSLFWYQQALGQGPEFLTYFQNEAQLDKSGLPSDRFFAERPEGSVSTLKIQRTQQEDSAVYLCASSLSSNQPQHFGDGTRLSIL.

The gene calls are TRBV30 and TRBJ1-5; the D is unclear. V lost 2 bases and J 3 bases, leaving 11 bases between the germline ends. Germline assignment: CDR1 GTSNPN and CDR2 SVGIG (reference sequence). The CDR3 contains 14 residues. CDR3 protein: CAWSLGSYNQPQHF. The CDR3 DNA reads TGTGCCTGGAGTTTGGGCAGCTACAATCAGCCCCAGCATTTT.

The chain links TRBV11-2 to TRBJ1-6; D call uncertain. This CDR3 has 13 residues. Trimming shortened V by 5 bases and J by 14 bases, and 16 bases separated the two germline ends. The germline V gene encodes CDR1 SGHAT and CDR2 FQNNGV. This CDR3 is CASSPGRVGALHF. The CDR3 DNA is TGTGCCAGCAGCCCCGGGAGAGTCGGTGCCCTCCACTTT.

This clone was seen only a few times. The chain couples TRBV7-9 to TRBJ1-6; D perhaps matches TRBD1 (5 bases). The V gene lost 4 bases and the J gene lost 15 bases, with 16 bases spanning the gap. The CDR3 consists of 13 residues. The V gene's germline CDR1 is SEHNR and CDR2 FQNEAQ (reference sequence). The CDR3 DNA sequence: TGTGCCAGCAGCTCCGGGACCGCGTTACTCCTCCACTTT. Its translation is CASSSGTALLLHF.

The chain couples TRBV7-2 to TRBJ1-5; no clear D. This CDR3 has 14 residues. Trimming shortened V by 3 bases and J by 9 bases, and 15 bases separated the two germline ends. Per the germline V gene, CDR1 is SGHTA and CDR2 is FQGNSA. The CDR3 sequence is CASSFDRNLGPQHF. The CDR3, as DNA: TGTGCCAGCAGCTTTGACCGGAACCTCGGGCCCCAGCATTTT.

V gene TRBV5-1 combines with J gene TRBJ2-5, with D perhaps TRBD1 (6 bases). Trimming took 2 bases from V and 2 from J, leaving 16 bases between them. From germline, CDR1 is SGHRS and CDR2 YFSETQ. The CDR3 contains 16 residues. This CDR3 reads CASSFGSDRRQETQYF. In DNA form, the CDR3 reads TGCGCCAGCAGCTTCGGATCCGACAGGCGTCAAGAGACCCAGTACTTC.